What follows are 14 T cell receptor beta chains derived from one specimen sequenced in a study of blood T cell repertoires in COVID-19. Data came from immunoSEQ multiplex PCR; TCRdb stores just in-frame clones and leaves some out. This sample has some 93,000 clones, with approximately 86% found just once. Sample: peripheral blood. The receptors originated from a middle-aged man with acute or convalescent COVID-19.

The chain recombines TRBV24-1 with TRBJ2-5; possible D gene TRBD2, 5 bases. The CDR3 has 14 residues. Per germline, CDR1 KGHDR and CDR2 SFDVKD. The germline V and J ends were trimmed by 7 bases and 3 bases, with 14 bases remaining between them. The CDR3 DNA sequence: TGTGCCACCAGACGTTCGGGATTAGAAGAGACCCAGTACTTC. Amino acids: CATRRSGLEETQYF.

This sequence joins TRBV5-1 and TRBJ1-5, with 10 bases lining up with TRBD1. After removal of 4 bases from V and 4 bases from J, the junction contained 2 bases not matched to a gene. The CDR3 has 14 residues. CDR1 and CDR2 from the germline V gene are SGHRS and YFSETQ. In DNA form, the CDR3 reads TGCGCCAGCAGCCCGGACAGGGGGAATCAGCCCCAGCATTTT. The encoded protein is CASSPDRGNQPQHF. Full variable domain (rest looked up from reference TRBV5-1 and TRBJ1-5): KAGVTQTPRYLIKTRGQQVTLSCSPISGHRSVSWYQQTPGQGLQFLFEYFSETQRNKGNFPGRFSGRQFSNSRSEMNVSTLELGDSALYLCASSPDRGNQPQHFGDGTRLSIL.

CDR3 nucleotides: TGTGCCAGCAGTTACTCGGAGGGCGGCTACACCTTC. Protein product: CASSYSEGGYTF. This chain joins TRBV6-6 and TRBJ1-2; D remains ambiguous. Germline CDR1 and CDR2: MNHNY and SVGAGI (reference sequence). Trimming removed 0 bases from V and 8 bases from J, with 7 bases in between. CDR3 length: 12 residues.

The V and J genes are TRBV4-1 and TRBJ2-5; TRBD2 agrees at 12 bases. This CDR3 has 19 amino acids. Looked up from germline, CDR1 is MGHRA and CDR2 is YSYEKL. V dropped 0 bases and J dropped 4; count of bases not matched to a gene: 12. CDR3 in DNA: TGCGCCAGCAGCCAAGATGGACCCCGGACTAGCGGGATGGCAGAGACCCAGTACTTC. Its protein product is CASSQDGPRTSGMAETQYF.

The gene calls are TRBV10-3 and TRBJ1-6; tentatively, D is TRBD1 (5 bases). Trimming took off 10 bases at V and 7 bases at J, with 17 bases between the two ends. CDR3 size: 14 residues. The germline V gene has CDR1 ENHRY and CDR2 SYGVKD. CDR3 coding DNA: TGTGCCACAGCGGTACCGGGGGAGAATTCACCCCTCCACTTT. The encoded protein is CATAVPGENSPLHF.

V gene TRBV5-1 combines with J gene TRBJ1-1, with D possibly TRBD1 on 6 matching bases. Germline V gene sequence: CDR1 SGHRS, CDR2 YFSETQ. V shed 5 bases and J shed 5 bases, with 13 bases lying between them. There are 13 residues in the CDR3. The CDR3 region is CASRGPGDTEAFF. The DNA of the CDR3 is TGCGCCAGCAGAGGTCCAGGGGATACTGAAGCTTTCTTT. The full variable domain, its missing parts supplied by reference TRBV5-1 and TRBJ1-1, is KAGVTQTPRYLIKTRGQQVTLSCSPISGHRSVSWYQQTPGQGLQFLFEYFSETQRNKGNFPGRFSGRQFSNSRSEMNVSTLELGDSALYLCASRGPGDTEAFFGQGTRLTVV.

About this clone itself: Other DNA sequences in this specimen translate into the identical CDR3. V gene TRBV18 combines with J gene TRBJ2-1, with 14 bases lining up with TRBD2. Germline V gene lookup returns CDR1 KGHSH and CDR2 LQKENI. V lost 3 bases and J lost 4; bases outside the gene matches: 2. The CDR3 covers 16 residues. In DNA form, the CDR3 reads TGTGCCAGCTCACCGGGACTAGCGGGAGCGTACAATGAGCAGTTCTTC. This gives the protein CASSPGLAGAYNEQFF.

The chain links TRBV27 to TRBJ1-2; TRBD1 agrees at 9 bases. Per the germline V gene, CDR1 is MNHEY and CDR2 is SMNVEV (reference sequence). J was trimmed by 4 bases and V by 6 bases; bases with no gene match: 9. CDR3 size: 15 residues. CDR3 amino acids: CASSSDMTGGYGYTF. CDR3 coding DNA: TGTGCCAGCAGCTCGGATATGACAGGGGGCTATGGCTACACCTTC.

The chain combines TRBV7-2 with TRBJ2-1; 7 bases agree with TRBD2. V lost 4 bases and J lost 6; bases outside the gene matches: 9. The CDR3 sequence is 15 residues long. CDR1 is SGHTA and CDR2 is FQGNSA in the germline V gene. The CDR3, as DNA: TGTGCCAGCAGCTCTCGGGGGGTTACGGGCAATGAGCAGTTCTTC. Translation: CASSSRGVTGNEQFF.

J is TRBJ2-4 and V is TRBV18; D is possibly TRBD2 (5 bases). The CDR3 runs 17 residues. Germline V lookup: CDR1 KGHSH, CDR2 LQKENI. Trimming left V 4 bases short and J 2 bases short, with 18 bases between. CDR3 sequence (DNA): TGTGCCAGCTCACGGTTCATGGAGGAAAGCACCAAAAACATTCAGTACTTC. This encodes CASSRFMEESTKNIQYF.

Regarding this clone: A much larger clone differs from this one at a single base, so this may be a read error. The V call is TRBV7-9, the J call TRBJ1-6, with 7 bases that match TRBD1. J lost 3 bases, V lost 3 bases, and 5 bases had no gene match. The CDR3 runs to 16 residues. Germline V gives CDR1 SEHNR, CDR2 FQNEAQ (reference sequence). CDR3 DNA sequence: TGTGCCAGCAGCTTGGGACAGAGTTTCTATAATTCACCCCTCCACTTT. Residues: CASSLGQSFYNSPLHF.

The CDR3 DNA reads as TGTGCCAGCTCACCACGGAGTCTCCCCCAGCAGTTCTTC. Translation: CASSPRSLPQQFF. The rearrangement joins TRBV18 to TRBJ2-1; unclear D gene. Germline lookup yields CDR1 KGHSH and CDR2 LQKENI. V was trimmed by 1 base and J by 11 bases, leaving 12 bases between them. This CDR3 spans 13 amino acids. The full variable domain, completed using reference TRBV18 and TRBJ2-1, is NAGVMQNPRHLVRRRGQEARLRCSPMKGHSHVYWYRQLPEEGLKFMVYLQKENIIDESGMPKERFSAEFPKEGPSILRIQQVVRGDSAAYFCASSPRSLPQQFFGPGTRLTVL.

The chain carries TRBV4-1 and TRBJ2-2; tentative D call: TRBD2 (6 bases). This CDR3 contains 16 residues. CDR1 and CDR2 (germline): MGHRA, YSYEKL. V lost 1 base and J 0 bases, leaving 9 bases between the germline ends. The CDR3: CASSQAGLPNTGELFF. For the CDR3, the DNA is TGCGCCAGCAGCCAAGCCGGACTACCGAACACCGGGGAGCTGTTTTTT.

V gene TRBV7-3 combines with J gene TRBJ2-1, with 11 bases identical to TRBD2. Unmatched junction bases numbered 3, after V lost 4 bases and J lost 10 bases. Germline values: CDR1 SGHTA, CDR2 FQGTGA. The CDR3 spans 13 residues. The DNA of the CDR3 is TGTGCCAGCAGCTCCAGACTAGCGGGAGAGCAGTTCTTC. Translating it yields CASSSRLAGEQFF.